The rows below give T cell receptor beta chains drawn from one sample of a study of T cells after yellow fever vaccination. Using its own MiXCR run on the 5' RACE reads, TCRdb lists one record per CDR3 protein. The sample yields about 350,000 distinct CDR3 sequences, approximately 8% seen once. The material sequenced was PBMCs, taken more than 40 days after the first yellow fever vaccination. These receptors all stem from a man younger than 35 who received the YFV17D yellow fever vaccine. The CDR3 runs from the conserved cysteine through the conserved F or W.

V gene	J gene	CDR3 protein
TRBV30	TRBJ1-1	CAWSRGSDTEAFF
TRBV19	TRBJ2-1	CASSMVLARDEQFF
TRBV7-2	TRBJ2-3	CASSLVAGFTDTQYF
TRBV7-2	TRBJ2-5	CASSFRLADQETQYF
TRBV7-7	TRBJ2-1	CASSLAPSRSVEQFF
TRBV5-1	TRBJ2-2	CASSLLQGVSGELFF
TRBV7-9	TRBJ2-1	CATGKFPAIWQFF
TRBV14	TRBJ2-1	CASSQMLGSYNEQFF
TRBV11-1	TRBJ2-2	CASSLPGGLDTGELFF
TRBV14	TRBJ1-1	CASSQGVRRDRGTNTEAFF
TRBV7-2	TRBJ1-2	CASSLGLSPSSWGYTF
TRBV12-3/TRBV12-4	TRBJ2-6	CASSSGGTTGANVLTF
TRBV7-2	TRBJ2-3	CASSLRGRDADTQYF
TRBV19	TRBJ1-3	CASSIVSSGNTIYF
TRBV5-1	TRBJ1-2	CASSFYADRDLILGQYGYTF
TRBV20-1	TRBJ1-1	CSAATANTEAFF
TRBV6-5	TRBJ1-6	CASSPTDRRNSPLHF
TRBV7-2	TRBJ2-1	CASSSNPATEQFF
TRBV7-3	TRBJ2-1	CASSSASGGAGVF
TRBV4-3	TRBJ2-2	CASSQDIGGTSGATGELFF
TRBV6-2/TRBV6-3	TRBJ1-1	CASSWPEETGRNTEAFF
TRBV7-8	TRBJ2-2	CASRLEGGNFGELFF
TRBV11-3	TRBJ2-2	CASSSALFRTGVSKKTGELFF
TRBV5-1	TRBJ1-4	CASSLDGNEKLFF
TRBV5-1	TRBJ1-2	CASRPDSGTDGYTF
TRBV6-6	TRBJ2-5	CASTYRVTETQYF
TRBV5-6	TRBJ1-2	CASSRGRGGDGYTF
TRBV20-1	TRBJ1-5	CSAGDRGSNQPQHF
TRBV7-2	TRBJ2-5	CASSLGGQSKTQYF
TRBV18	TRBJ2-3	CASSPDPQDTQYF
TRBV30	TRBJ2-3	CAWSVQRDTQYF
TRBV11-2	TRBJ2-1	CASSLDRRGGLRDEQFF
TRBV18	TRBJ1-1	CASSPPSREAFF
TRBV7-2	TRBJ2-1	CASSTSGGAYNEQFF
TRBV6-1	TRBJ1-6	CASSEAGNSPLHF
TRBV13	TRBJ2-7	CASSPRGGPTYEQYF
TRBV3-1	TRBJ2-3	CASSPAAPIGDTQYF
TRBV2	TRBJ1-2	CASRGWDYGYTF
TRBV3-1	TRBJ1-1	CASSQGDRVPEAFF
TRBV5-1	TRBJ2-7	CASSADSLYEQYF